One T cell receptor (beta chain) is described in this entry. What it binds is not known. A read error may account for a junction end that differs from germline. This specimen belongs to a study of post-analysis software for immune sequencing data. Study-wide context: Included among the disease courses, which were recorded for the cohort, were relapsing-remitting, secondary progressive and progressive-relapsing multiple sclerosis. Notes on the study in general: The study found significantly lower normalized Chao1 diversity in multiple sclerosis patients than in controls. Controls had lower frequencies than patients of about 5 TRBV segments, which included TRBV5-6, TRBV5-1 and TRBV20-1.

Prepared TCR beta cDNA libraries contained unique molecular identifiers. MiXCR was run by TCRdb on the PCR reads, yielding one entry per CDR3 protein. This repertoire shows around 500,000 distinct CDR3 sequences, around a third found once; its top ten account for approximately 6%. The CDR3 is 15 amino acids. Germline CDR1 and CDR2: LGHDT and YNNKEL (reference sequence). The sample taken for sequencing was blood. This chain joins TRBV3-1 and TRBJ2-5; 8 positions match TRBD1. This TCR was sampled from a girl aged 2-17 years with multiple sclerosis. The CDR3 loop is CTSSLRTGRQETQYF. The CDR3 bases are TGTACCAGCAGCCTCCGGACAGGGCGTCAAGAGACCCAGTACTTC.